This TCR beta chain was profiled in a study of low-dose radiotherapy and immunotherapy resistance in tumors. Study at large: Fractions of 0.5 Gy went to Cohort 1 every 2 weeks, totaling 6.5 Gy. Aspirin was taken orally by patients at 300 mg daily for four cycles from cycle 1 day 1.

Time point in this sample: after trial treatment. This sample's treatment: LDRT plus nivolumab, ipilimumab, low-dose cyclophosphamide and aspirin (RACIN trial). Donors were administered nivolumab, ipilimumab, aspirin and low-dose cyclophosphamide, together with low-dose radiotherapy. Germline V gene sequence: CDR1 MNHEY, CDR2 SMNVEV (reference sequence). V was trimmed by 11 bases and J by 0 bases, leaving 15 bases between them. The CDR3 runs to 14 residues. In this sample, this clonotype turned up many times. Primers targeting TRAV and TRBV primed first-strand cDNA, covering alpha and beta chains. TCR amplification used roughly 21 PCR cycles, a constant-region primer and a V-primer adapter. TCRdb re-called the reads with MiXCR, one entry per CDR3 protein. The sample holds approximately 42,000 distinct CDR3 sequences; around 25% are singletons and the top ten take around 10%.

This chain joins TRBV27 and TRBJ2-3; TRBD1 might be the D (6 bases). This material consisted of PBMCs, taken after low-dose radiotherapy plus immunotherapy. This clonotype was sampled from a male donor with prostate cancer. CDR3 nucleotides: TGTGCCGTACAACAGGGAGTCAGCACAGATACGCAGTATTTT. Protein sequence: CAVQQGVSTDTQYF.